This T cell receptor (beta chain) came from a study of a mutant IDH1 vaccine in newly diagnosed glioma (dated by TCRdb to the early 2020s). Looking at the study overall: In the chemotherapy-containing groups, vaccination started alongside temozolomide cycles, whereas in patients who had radiotherapy alone it started 4-6 weeks after radiotherapy. Peripheral blood samples were drawn at six visits, namely V03 (baseline), V05, V07, V10, V12 and V13. Of the 25 to 35 treated patients, around 60% were male and around 40% were female, and a mean age of approximately 40 years was recorded. Before enrollment, most patients had been given radiochemotherapy with temozolomide as standard therapy, while the rest had received either radiotherapy alone or temozolomide alone. For exploratory analyses, longitudinal TCRB deep sequencing was carried out in 25 treated patients wherever samples were available. Visit V12 was the week-35 safety follow-up and visit V13 was the week-47 end of study. Study-level results and caveats: PBMC samples for TCRB deep sequencing were selected based on availability. No apparent relationship was observed between pseudoprogression and alterations in the top peripheral T cell clonotypes detected by TCRB sequencing. According to the authors, sample limitations meant that analyses of patient blood samples could not be reproduced. Immune responses induced by the vaccine were seen in approximately 92% of patients across multiple MHC alleles.

This specimen's time point label, per the study, means: week 35, safety follow-up. Each vaccine dose was 300 ug of a 20-mer mutant IDH1 peptide in Montanide, given subcutaneously with topical imiquimod. Across visits V03 through V10, patients got a total of eight vaccinations, given in weeks 1, 3, 5, 7, 11, 15, 19 and 23. Donors had newly diagnosed WHO grade 3 or 4 IDH1-mutant astrocytomas with loss of nuclear ATRX. The samples were drawn from NOA16, a multicentre, single-arm, open-label phase I trial in Germany that tested a mutant IDH1 peptide vaccine in humans for the first time. Genomic DNA for TCRB sequencing was extracted from EDTA blood using the DNeasy Blood and Tissue Kit. Receptor libraries were prepared by the immunoSEQ multiplex PCR assay. Rearranged TCR beta chain sequences were amplified with the hsTCRB Kit following the manufacturer's protocol. TCRB libraries were sequenced on an Illumina MiSeq. In the authors' own workflow: The kit vendor's proprietary platform handled demultiplexing, trimming and gene mapping. TCRdb's version of the immuneACCESS table is confined to in-frame rearrangements and falls short of the full clone set. An unresolved V gene accounts for under half of the shortfall where checked; the remainder is of unknown origin. V and J calls and clone size come straight from that table; D and trimming were deduced from the DNA. Across this sample there are fewer than 70,000 clones, with about 87% seen only once. 1.5% to 2.5% of the sample belongs to the ten largest clones.

Spanning cysteine to phenylalanine, the CDR3 consists of 15 amino acids. Kept here is only the CDR3 DNA, which spans 45 bases and is read in frame from base 1. V lost 8 bases and J lost 5 bases; the stretch between them is 21 bases long. The germline V gene sets CDR1 to MNHEY and CDR2 to SVGAGI. Remarks on this clone: This receptor's antigen is unknown. Nothing much larger sits one base from this clone, and base qualities are not available.

The chain joins TRBV6-5 to TRBJ1-2; tentative D gene TRBD1, with 5 bases matching. Sequenced here: PBMCs, sampled from a glioma patient whose treatment included an IDH1 peptide vaccine. The TCR sequence derives from a man aged 30 to 45 with glioma. The sequence in DNA is TGTGCCAGCGCGACGAGGGGAGGGATTCGGTATGGCTACACCTTC. It encodes CASATRGGIRYGYTF.